This TCR beta chain was captured in a study of blood T cell repertoires in COVID-19. TCRdb's table, derived via immunoSEQ multiplex PCR, lists solely in-frame clones and lacks some. This repertoire shows some 120,000 clones, less than 85% found once; its top ten account for about 0.85%. Per germline, CDR1 MNHEY and CDR2 SMNVEV (reference sequence). The CDR3 contains 14 residues. The V end lost 3 bases, the J end lost 4 bases, and 12 bases lay between the germline ends. The clonotype originates from a human donor with acute or convalescent COVID-19. The donor label of this sample is uncertain. The V gene is TRBV27, the J gene TRBJ1-1, with a tentative D call TRBD1 (6 bases). What was sequenced was peripheral blood. The CDR3 DNA is TGTGCCAGCAGTTTGAGGAACAGGGCCACTGAAGCTTTCTTT. Protein sequence: CASSLRNRATEAFF.